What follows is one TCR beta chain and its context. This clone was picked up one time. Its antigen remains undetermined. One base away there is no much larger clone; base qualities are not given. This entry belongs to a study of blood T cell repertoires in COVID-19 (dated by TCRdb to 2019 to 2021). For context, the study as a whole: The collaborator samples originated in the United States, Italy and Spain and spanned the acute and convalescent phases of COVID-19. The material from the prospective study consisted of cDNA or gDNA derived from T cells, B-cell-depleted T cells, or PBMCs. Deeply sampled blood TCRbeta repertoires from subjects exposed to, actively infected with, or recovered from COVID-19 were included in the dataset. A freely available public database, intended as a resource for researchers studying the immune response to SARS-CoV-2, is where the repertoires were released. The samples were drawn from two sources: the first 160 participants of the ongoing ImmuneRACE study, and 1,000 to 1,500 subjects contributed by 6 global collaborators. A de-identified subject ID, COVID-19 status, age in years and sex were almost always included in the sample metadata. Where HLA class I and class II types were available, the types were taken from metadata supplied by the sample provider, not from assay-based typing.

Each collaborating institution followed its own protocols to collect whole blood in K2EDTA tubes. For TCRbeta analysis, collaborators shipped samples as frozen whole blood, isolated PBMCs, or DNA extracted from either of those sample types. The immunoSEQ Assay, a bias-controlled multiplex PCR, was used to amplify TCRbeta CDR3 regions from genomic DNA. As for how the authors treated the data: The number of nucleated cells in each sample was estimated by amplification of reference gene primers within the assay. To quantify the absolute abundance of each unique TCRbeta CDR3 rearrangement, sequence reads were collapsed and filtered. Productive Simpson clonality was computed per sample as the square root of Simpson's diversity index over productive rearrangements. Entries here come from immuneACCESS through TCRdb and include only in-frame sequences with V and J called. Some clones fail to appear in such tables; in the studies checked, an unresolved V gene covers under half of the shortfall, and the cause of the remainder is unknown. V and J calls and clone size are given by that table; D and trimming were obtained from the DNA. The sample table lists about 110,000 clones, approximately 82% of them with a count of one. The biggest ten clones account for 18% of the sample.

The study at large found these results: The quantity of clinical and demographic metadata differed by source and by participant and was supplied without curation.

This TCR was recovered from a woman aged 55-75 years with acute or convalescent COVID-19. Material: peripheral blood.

The DNA reads TGTGCCAGCAGTTCCCGGACAGGGAACTCTGGGGCCAACGTCCTGACTTTC. Its product reads: CASSSRTGNSGANVLTF. The V and J genes are TRBV27 and TRBJ2-6, and TRBD1 aligns with 8 junction nucleotides. V is trimmed back by 4 bases and J by 0 bases, and the junction contains 5 bases that no gene match accounts for. Including cysteine and phenylalanine, the CDR3 has 17 amino acids. Just CDR3 DNA is preserved here, 51 bases in frame from base 1. The CDR1 and CDR2 encoded by the germline V gene (reference sequence) are MNHEY and SMNVEV.